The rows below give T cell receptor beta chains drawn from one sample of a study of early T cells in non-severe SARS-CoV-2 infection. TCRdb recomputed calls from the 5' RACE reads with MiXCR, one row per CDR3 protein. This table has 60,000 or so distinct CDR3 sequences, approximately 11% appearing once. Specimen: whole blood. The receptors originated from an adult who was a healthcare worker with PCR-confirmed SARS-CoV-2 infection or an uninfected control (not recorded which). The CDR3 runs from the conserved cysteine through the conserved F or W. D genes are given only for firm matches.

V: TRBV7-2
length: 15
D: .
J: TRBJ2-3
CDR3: CASSSRGQPTDTQYF

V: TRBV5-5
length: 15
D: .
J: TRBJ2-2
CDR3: CASSLEGLATGELFF

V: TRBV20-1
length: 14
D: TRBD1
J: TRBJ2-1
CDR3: CSARDRGRGDEQFF

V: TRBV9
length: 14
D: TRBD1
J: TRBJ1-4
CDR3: CASSVGTGGEKLFF

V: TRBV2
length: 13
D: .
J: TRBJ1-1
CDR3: CASSLGERTEAFF

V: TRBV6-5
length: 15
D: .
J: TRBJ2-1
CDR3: CASKGVSISYNEQFF

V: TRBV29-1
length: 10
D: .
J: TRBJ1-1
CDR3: CSALTTEAFF

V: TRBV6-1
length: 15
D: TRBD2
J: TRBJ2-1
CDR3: CASSLSGEAYNEQFF

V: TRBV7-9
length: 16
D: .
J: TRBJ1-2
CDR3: CASSLGPSHVPDGYTF

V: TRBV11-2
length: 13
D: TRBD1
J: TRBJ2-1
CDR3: CASSWDRDNEQFF

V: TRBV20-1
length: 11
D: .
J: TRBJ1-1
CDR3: CSAIGIAEAFF

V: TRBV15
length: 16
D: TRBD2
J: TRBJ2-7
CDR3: CATSRYRPSGGDEQYF

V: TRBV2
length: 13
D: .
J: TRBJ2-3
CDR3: CASSVESTDTQYF

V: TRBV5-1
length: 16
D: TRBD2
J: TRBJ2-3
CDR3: CASSPSWRGGTDTQYF

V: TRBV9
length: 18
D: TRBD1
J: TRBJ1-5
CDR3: CASSVVGTGSTGNQPQHF

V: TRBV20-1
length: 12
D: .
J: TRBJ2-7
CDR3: CSARSGGYEQYF

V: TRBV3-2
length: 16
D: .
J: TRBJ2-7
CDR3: CASSASAADGSYEQYF

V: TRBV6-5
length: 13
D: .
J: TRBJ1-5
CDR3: CASSTRRNQPQHF

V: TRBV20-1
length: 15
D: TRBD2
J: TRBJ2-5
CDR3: CSARELAGSQETQYF

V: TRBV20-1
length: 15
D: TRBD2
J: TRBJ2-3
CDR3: CSASPAGGHGDTQYF

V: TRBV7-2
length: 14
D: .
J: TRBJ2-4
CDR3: CASSFAQGKNIQYF

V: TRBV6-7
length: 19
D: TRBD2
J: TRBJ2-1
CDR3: CASHYAGVTVQSSYNEQFF

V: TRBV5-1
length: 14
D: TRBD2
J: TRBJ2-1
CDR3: CASSASGGWNEQFF

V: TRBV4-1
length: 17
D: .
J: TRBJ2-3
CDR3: CASSQDRGRLTTDTQYF

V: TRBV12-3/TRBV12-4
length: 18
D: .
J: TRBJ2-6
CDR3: CASKAGTRPLSGANVLTF

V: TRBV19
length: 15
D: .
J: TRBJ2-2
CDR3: CASRRTFANTGELFF

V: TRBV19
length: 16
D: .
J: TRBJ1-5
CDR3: CASSADRGRRNQPQHF

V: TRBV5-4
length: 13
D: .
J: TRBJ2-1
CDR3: CAFRQESYNEQFF

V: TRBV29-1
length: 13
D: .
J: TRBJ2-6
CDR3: CSVWVPGANVLTF

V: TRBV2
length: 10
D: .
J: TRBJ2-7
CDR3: CASKGYEQYF

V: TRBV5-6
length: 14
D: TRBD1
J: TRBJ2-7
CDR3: CASSLRGTGLEQYF

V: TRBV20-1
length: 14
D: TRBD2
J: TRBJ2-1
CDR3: CSASRSSGGGEQFF

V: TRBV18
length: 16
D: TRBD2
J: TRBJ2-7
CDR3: CASSPNRTGGSYEQYF

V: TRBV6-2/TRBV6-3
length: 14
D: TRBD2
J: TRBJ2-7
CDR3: CASLPAGTSYEQYF

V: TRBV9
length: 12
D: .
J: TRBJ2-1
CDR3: CASSVTWNEQFF

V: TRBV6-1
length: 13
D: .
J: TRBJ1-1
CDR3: CASSTWGGPEAFF

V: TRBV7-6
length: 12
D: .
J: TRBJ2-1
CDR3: CASSLWGGEQFF

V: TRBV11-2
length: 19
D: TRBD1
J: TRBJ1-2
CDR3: CASSLPHGQGEMKNYGYTF

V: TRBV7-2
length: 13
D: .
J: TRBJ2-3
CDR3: CASSSQVTDTQYF

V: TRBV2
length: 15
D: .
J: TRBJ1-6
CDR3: CASSEGSGSNSPLHF

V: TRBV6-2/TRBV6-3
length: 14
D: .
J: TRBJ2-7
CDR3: CASSPRGENRSPYF

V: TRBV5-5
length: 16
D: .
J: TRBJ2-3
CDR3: CASSLQAGLSTDTQYF

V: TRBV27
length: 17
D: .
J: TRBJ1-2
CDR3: CASSFRPQGRSDYGYTF

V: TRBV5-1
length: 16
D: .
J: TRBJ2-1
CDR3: CASSTSGTISYNEQFF

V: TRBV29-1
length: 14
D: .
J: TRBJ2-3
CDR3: CSVESGPVTDTQYF

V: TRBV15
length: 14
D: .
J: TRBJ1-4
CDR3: CATSRATPGEKLFF

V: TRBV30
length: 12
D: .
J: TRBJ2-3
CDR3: CAWSSNTDTQYF

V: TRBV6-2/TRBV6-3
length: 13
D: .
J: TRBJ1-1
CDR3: CASGEVVPPEAFF

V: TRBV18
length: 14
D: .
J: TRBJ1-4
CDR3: CASSPVGIEEKLFF

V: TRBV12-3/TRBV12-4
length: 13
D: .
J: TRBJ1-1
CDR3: CASSLLGGTEAFF

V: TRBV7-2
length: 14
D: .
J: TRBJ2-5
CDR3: CASSLASGAETQYF